The 15 T cell receptor beta chains reported below all come from one sample, sequenced in a study of shared clonotypes between healthy human individuals. Measured with immunoSEQ multiplex PCR; TCRdb has only the in-frame clones, and not every one. The data show fewer than 500,000 clones, with approximately 79% seen just once and under 15% held by the top ten. The sequencing sample was made of PBMCs. The receptors shown here come from a woman between 35 and 50 years old in good health. Some clones in this sample may be carry-over from other donors' samples.

As concerns this clone: This specimen includes other DNA sequences encoding the same CDR3. This chain connects TRBV5-1 to TRBJ2-2; D not certain. In germline, CDR1 is SGHRS, CDR2 YFSETQ. The CDR3 totals 14 residues. Trimming removed 2 bases from V and 1 base from J, with 6 bases in between. CDR3 nucleotides: TGCGCCAGCAGCTTACGACGGAACACCGGGGAGCTGTTTTTT. Translation: CASSLRRNTGELFF.

The chain recombines TRBV9 with TRBJ2-7, with TRBD2 matching over 7 bases. The germline V gene has CDR1 SGDLS and CDR2 YYNGEE. J was trimmed by 0 bases and V by 6 bases; bases with no gene match: 9. This CDR3 has 15 amino acids. The DNA for the CDR3 is TGTGCCAGCACTGCGGGAGCGTTACCCTCCTACGAGCAGTACTTC. This gives the protein CASTAGALPSYEQYF.

V gene TRBV14 combines with J gene TRBJ2-7; D is unclear. This CDR3 spans 14 amino acids. V was clipped by 0 bases and J by 2 bases, with 8 bases between them. Germline values: CDR1 SGHDN, CDR2 FVKESK. CDR3 residues: CASSQEGWAYEQYF. Here the CDR3 DNA reads TGTGCCAGCAGCCAAGAGGGGTGGGCCTACGAGCAGTACTTC.

As concerns this clone: It differs at one base from a far larger clone, so likely a read error. For the CDR3, the DNA is TGTGCCAGCTCACTGGCCAGGGTAGGAGTCAAAAACATTCAGTACTTC. As protein: CASSLARVGVKNIQYF. This chain uses TRBV18 with TRBJ2-4; a possible D gene is TRBD1 (5 bases). The CDR3 extends over 16 amino acids. Deletions cut 4 bases from V and 3 bases from J, with 16 bases between. Germline values: CDR1 KGHSH, CDR2 LQKENI.

The chain has TRBV11-1 and TRBJ2-5, with D perhaps TRBD1 or TRBD2 (5 bases each). The V and J ends lost 5 bases and 5 bases respectively, with 27 bases between them. The V gene's germline CDR1 is SGHAT and CDR2 FQDESV (reference sequence). The CDR3 length is 18 residues. In DNA, the CDR3 is TGTGCCAGCAGCCCAGGGACGTCTCCACATAGCTTCCTTGAGACCCAGTACTTC. Translating gives CASSPGTSPHSFLETQYF. The whole variable domain, filled in from reference TRBV11-1 and TRBJ2-5, reads EAEVAQSPRYKITEKSQAVAFWCDPISGHATLYWYRQILGQGPELLVQFQDESVVDDSQLPKDRFSAERLKGVDSTLKIQPAELGDSAMYLCASSPGTSPHSFLETQYFGPGTRLLVL.

The chain is built from TRBV29-1 and TRBJ2-1; perhaps TRBD2 as D (5 bases). Germline-derived CDR1 and CDR2 are SQVTM and ANQGSEA. Trimming took off 0 bases at V and 9 bases at J, with 12 bases between the two ends. There are 13 residues in the CDR3. CDR3 loop: CSVEEGASGEQFF. The CDR3 DNA follows: TGCAGCGTTGAAGAGGGAGCGTCCGGTGAGCAGTTCTTC.

V is TRBV7-9 and J is TRBJ1-5; D ambiguous. CDR3 size: 13 residues. Germline CDR1 reads SEHNR; CDR2 reads FQNEAQ (reference sequence). The V and J ends lost 2 bases and 4 bases respectively, with 6 bases between them. This CDR3 is CASSLSLNQPQHF. CDR3 sequence (DNA): TGTGCCAGCAGCTTATCCCTAAATCAGCCCCAGCATTTT.

This chain connects TRBV30 to TRBJ2-7; 7 nucleotides align to TRBD2. The J segment lost 3 bases and the V segment lost 4 bases, leaving 3 bases of the junction unmatched. CDR3 length equals 12 residues. The V gene's germline CDR1 is GTSNPN and CDR2 SVGIG (reference sequence). The CDR3 bases are TGTGCCTGGACTGGGGGGGGCTACGAGCAGTACTTC. It is translated as CAWTGGGYEQYF.

The chain has TRBV6-1 and TRBJ2-1; unclear D gene. Germline values: CDR1 MNHNS, CDR2 SASEGT. The V and J ends lost 3 bases and 2 bases respectively, with 11 bases between them. CDR3 length: 15 amino acids. As DNA, the CDR3 is TGTGCCAGCAGTGAGGCGATACAGACCTACAATGAGCAGTTCTTC. Its protein is CASSEAIQTYNEQFF.

The chain has TRBV7-2 and TRBJ2-7; 12 nucleotides align to TRBD2. Germline CDR1 SGHTA, CDR2 FQGNSA. Trimming cost V 5 bases and J 0 bases; bases outside gene matches: 2. This CDR3 has 15 residues. The DNA of the CDR3 is TGTGCCAGCAGCCCGACTAGCGGGAGCTCCTACGAGCAGTACTTC. Its protein is CASSPTSGSSYEQYF.

The table lists this clone with a count of one. This sequence joins TRBV4-3 and TRBJ1-2; D uncertain. In germline, CDR1 is LGHNA, CDR2 YSLEER. The CDR3 has 14 residues. The V and J ends lost 4 bases and 4 bases respectively, with 13 bases between them. CDR3 sequence reads: CASSPTTTPYGYTF. The CDR3 coding sequence is TGCGCCAGCAGCCCCACAACCACACCCTATGGCTACACCTTC.

V gene TRBV2 combines with J gene TRBJ1-1, with D uncertain. Germline CDR1 is SNHLY and CDR2 is FYNNEI. Between the trimmed V and J ends, which lost 8 bases and 5 bases, there was a span of 18 bases. This CDR3 contains 14 residues. The CDR3 reads CASYRRGYETEAFF. The CDR3, as DNA: TGTGCCAGCTATCGACGGGGTTATGAAACTGAAGCTTTCTTT.

The genes are TRBV19 and TRBJ1-5; D is possibly TRBD1 (5 bases). CDR1 is LNHDA, CDR2 SQIVND, per germline (reference sequence). The CDR3 has 17 amino acids. Trimming stripped 5 bases from V and 0 bases from J, with 17 bases between. The CDR3 nucleotides read TGTGCCAGTAGTCCATTCGGGGGAAGGTATAGCAATCAGCCCCAGCATTTT. It translates to CASSPFGGRYSNQPQHF.

V is TRBV7-2 and J is TRBJ2-7; TRBD2 agrees at 7 bases. Germline loops: CDR1 SGHTA, CDR2 FQGNSA. This CDR3 region has 13 residues. V lost 5 bases, J lost 7 bases, and 8 bases stayed unmatched. DNA of the CDR3: TGTGCCAGCAGCCTAAGGGCCGGGGGGGAGCAGTACTTC. It is translated as CASSLRAGGEQYF.

V is TRBV9 and J is TRBJ2-1, with 11 nucleotides matching TRBD2. The CDR3 loop spans 16 amino acids. Germline V lookup: CDR1 SGDLS, CDR2 YYNGEE. The trim removed 4 bases at V and 10 bases at J, leaving 13 bases unmatched. Written as DNA, the CDR3 is TGTGCCAGCAGCCTCCGTTTAGCGGGAGGGCCTTCCGAGCAGTTCTTC. It specifies CASSLRLAGGPSEQFF.